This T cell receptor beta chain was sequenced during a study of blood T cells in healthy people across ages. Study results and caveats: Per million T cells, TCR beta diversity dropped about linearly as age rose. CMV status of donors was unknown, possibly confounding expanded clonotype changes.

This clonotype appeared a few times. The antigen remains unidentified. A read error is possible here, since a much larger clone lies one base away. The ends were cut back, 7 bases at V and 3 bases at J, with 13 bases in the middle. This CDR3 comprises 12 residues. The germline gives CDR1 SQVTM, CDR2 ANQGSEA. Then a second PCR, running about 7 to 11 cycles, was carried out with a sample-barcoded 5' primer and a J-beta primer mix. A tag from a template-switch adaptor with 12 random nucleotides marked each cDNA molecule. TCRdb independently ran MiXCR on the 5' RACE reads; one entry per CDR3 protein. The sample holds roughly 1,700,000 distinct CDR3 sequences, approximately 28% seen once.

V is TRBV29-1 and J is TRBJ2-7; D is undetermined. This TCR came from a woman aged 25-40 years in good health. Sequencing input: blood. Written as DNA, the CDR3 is TGCAGCGCTAATTTTAACTGCTACGAGCAGTACTTC. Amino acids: CSANFNCYEQYF.